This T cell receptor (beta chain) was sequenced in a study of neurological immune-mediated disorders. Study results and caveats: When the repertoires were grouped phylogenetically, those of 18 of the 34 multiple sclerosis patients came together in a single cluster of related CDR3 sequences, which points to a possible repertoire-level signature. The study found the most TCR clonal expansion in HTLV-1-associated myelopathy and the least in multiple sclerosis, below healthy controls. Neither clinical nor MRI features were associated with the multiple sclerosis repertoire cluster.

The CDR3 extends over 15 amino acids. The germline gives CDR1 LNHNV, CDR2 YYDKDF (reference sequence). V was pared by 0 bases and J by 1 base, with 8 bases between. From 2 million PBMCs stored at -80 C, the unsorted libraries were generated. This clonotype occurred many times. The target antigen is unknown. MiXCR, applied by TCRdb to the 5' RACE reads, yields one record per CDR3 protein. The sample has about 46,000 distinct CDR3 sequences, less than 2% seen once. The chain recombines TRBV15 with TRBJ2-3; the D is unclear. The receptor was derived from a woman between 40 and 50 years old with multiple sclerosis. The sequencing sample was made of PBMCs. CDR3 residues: CATSRDRSRTDTQYF. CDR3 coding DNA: TGTGCCACCAGCAGAGATCGATCTCGCACAGATACGCAGTATTTT. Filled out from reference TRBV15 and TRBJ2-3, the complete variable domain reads DAMVIQNPRYQVTQFGKPVTLSCSQTLNHNVMYWYQQKSSQAPKLLFHYYDKDFNNEADTPDNFQSRRPNTSFCFLDIRSPGLGDTAMYLCATSRDRSRTDTQYFGPGTRLTVL.